The 17 T cell receptor beta chains below come from one sample, sequenced in a study of T cells expressing NK-cell markers. TCRdb re-called the 5' RACE reads and catalogs CDR3 proteins one per entry, DNA excluded. There are fewer than 400,000 distinct CDR3 sequences in the sample, with 5.2% held by the top ten. The source material was blood T cells: a sorted CD56 or NKG2C T cell subset, CD4+ or CD8+ T cells, or bulk PBMC T cells (not recorded which). The receptors here all came from a man aged 18-75 years in good health.

V is TRBV5-5 and J is TRBJ2-2; TCRdb proposes TRBD1, but this gene call is untestable without DNA. CDR3 length equals 15 residues. CDR1 is SGHKS and CDR2 is YYEKEE in the germline V gene (reference sequence). The CDR3 sequence: CASSYGQGQTGELFF.

The chain joins TRBV29-1 to TRBJ2-5; there is no DNA to check the TCRdb D call of TRBD1. Germline lookup yields CDR1 SQVTM and CDR2 ANQGSEA. CDR3 length: 12 residues. Here the CDR3 reads CSFSRGGETQYF.

V usage is TRBV18 and J usage is TRBJ1-2; TCRdb's D call, TRBD1, is unchecked because there is no DNA. Germline V gene sequence: CDR1 KGHSH, CDR2 LQKENI. The CDR3 runs 15 residues. This CDR3 reads CASSPGTGVDYGYTF.

This CDR3 is CASSSRRIQGPPYGYTF. The rearrangement uses TRBV12-3 or TRBV12-4 and TRBJ1-2; TCRdb's D gene call, TRBD1, goes unchecked for lack of DNA. The length of the CDR3 is 17 residues.

The chain has TRBV25-1 and TRBJ1-1; there is no DNA to check the TCRdb D call of TRBD1. Per germline, CDR1 MGHDK and CDR2 SYGVNS. The CDR3 contains 15 residues. The CDR3 loop is CASSESRGLNTEAFF.

The V gene is TRBV5-1, the J gene TRBJ1-2; TCRdb's D call, TRBD1, is unchecked because there is no DNA. CDR3 size: 15 residues. The germline V gene encodes CDR1 SGHRS and CDR2 YFSETQ. The CDR3 region is CASSLAPGGDYGYTF. The whole variable domain, remainder taken from reference TRBV5-1 and TRBJ1-2, is KAGVTQTPRYLIKTRGQQVTLSCSPISGHRSVSWYQQTPGQGLQFLFEYFSETQRNKGNFPGRFSGRQFSNSRSEMNVSTLELGDSALYLCASSLAPGGDYGYTFGSGTRLTVV.

The rearrangement joins TRBV5-6 to TRBJ2-7; the D call from TCRdb, TRBD1, cannot be confirmed without DNA. Germline lookup yields CDR1 SGHDT and CDR2 YYEEEE. This CDR3 has 14 amino acids. The chain's CDR3 is CASSFRVKDYEQYF. Drawing the rest from reference TRBV5-6 and TRBJ2-7, the complete variable domain is DAGVTQSPTHLIKTRGQQVTLRCSPKSGHDTVSWYQQALGQGPQFIFQYYEEEERQRGNFPDRFSGHQFPNYSSELNVNALLLGDSALYLCASSFRVKDYEQYFGPGTRLTVT.

The rearrangement uses TRBV7-6 and TRBJ1-3; TCRdb returns TRBD1, unconfirmable since there is no DNA. The germline gives CDR1 SGHVS, CDR2 FNYEAQ. This CDR3 is built from 15 residues. The CDR3 here is CASSQTGNSGNTIYF.

The rearrangement links TRBV5-1 to TRBJ2-5; no DNA is available, so the TRBD1 call from TCRdb remains unchecked. The CDR3 has 14 amino acids. CDR1 and CDR2 from the germline V gene are SGHRS and YFSETQ. CDR3 region: CASSPRRAQETQYF.

The genes are TRBV5-4 and TRBJ2-5; TCRdb's D gene call, TRBD1, goes unchecked for lack of DNA. This CDR3 spans 15 amino acids. Germline assignment: CDR1 SGHNT and CDR2 YYREEE (reference sequence). This chain's CDR3 is CASSPPAGARETQYF.

V usage is TRBV4-1 and J usage is TRBJ2-1; TCRdb proposes TRBD2, but this gene call is untestable without DNA. Per the germline V gene, CDR1 is MGHRA and CDR2 is YSYEKL. The CDR3 consists of 19 residues. The CDR3 region is CASSHPGLAGGPTYNEQFF.

The rearrangement uses TRBV15 and TRBJ2-5; the D call of TRBD2 rests on TCRdb alone, since no DNA is present to check it. The CDR3 is 12 residues long. Looked up from germline, CDR1 is LNHNV and CDR2 is YYDKDF (reference sequence). The CDR3 protein is CATGRGEETQYF.

The V call is TRBV9, the J call TRBJ2-5; TCRdb picks TRBD1, but there is no DNA to check that call. The germline V gene encodes CDR1 SGDLS and CDR2 YYNGEE. The CDR3 is made up of 15 amino acids. CDR3 sequence: CASSVETGGRETQYF.

The chain joins TRBV12-3 or TRBV12-4 to TRBJ1-3; TCRdb outputs TRBD1, but without DNA this stays unchecked. CDR3 length equals 15 residues. CDR3 amino acids: CASIGRVTSGNTIYF.

The chain employs TRBV6-4 and TRBJ2-3; TCRdb outputs TRBD1, but without DNA this stays unchecked. Germline V CDR1 and CDR2: MRHNA, SNTAGT. The CDR3 sequence is 14 residues long. The CDR3 is CASTRGRGTDTQYF.

The rearrangement links TRBV20-1 to TRBJ2-5; the D call of TRBD1 rests on TCRdb alone, since no DNA is present to check it. CDR1 and CDR2 (germline): DFQATT, SNEGSKA (reference sequence). The CDR3 has 16 amino acids. CDR3 in amino acids: CSAIGALGGVLETQYF.

The chain joins TRBV7-3 to TRBJ2-1; with no DNA, the TCRdb D assignment of TRBD1 cannot be verified. The length of the CDR3 is 14 residues. Germline V gives CDR1 SGHTA, CDR2 FQGTGA. CDR3 residues: CASSLSGGQGEQFF.